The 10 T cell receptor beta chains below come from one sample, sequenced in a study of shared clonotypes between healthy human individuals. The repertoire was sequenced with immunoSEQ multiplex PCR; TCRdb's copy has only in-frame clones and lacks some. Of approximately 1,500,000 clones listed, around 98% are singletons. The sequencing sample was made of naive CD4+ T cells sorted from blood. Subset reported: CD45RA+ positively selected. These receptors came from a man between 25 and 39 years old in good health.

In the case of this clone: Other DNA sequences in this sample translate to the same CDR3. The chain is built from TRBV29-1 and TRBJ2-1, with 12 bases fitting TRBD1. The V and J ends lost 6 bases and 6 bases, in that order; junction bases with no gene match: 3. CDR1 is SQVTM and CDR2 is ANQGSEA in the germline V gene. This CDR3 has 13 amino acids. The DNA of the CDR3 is TGCAGCGTGGGACAGGGGGCGGGCAATGAGCAGTTCTTC. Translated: CSVGQGAGNEQFF.

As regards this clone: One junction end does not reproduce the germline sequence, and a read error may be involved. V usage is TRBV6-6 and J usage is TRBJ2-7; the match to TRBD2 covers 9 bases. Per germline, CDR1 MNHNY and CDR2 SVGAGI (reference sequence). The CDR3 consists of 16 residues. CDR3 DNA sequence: TGTGCCAGCAGTTACCTTGCGGGAGGGCCTTCCTTCGAGCAGTACTTC. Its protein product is CASSYLAGGPSFEQYF.

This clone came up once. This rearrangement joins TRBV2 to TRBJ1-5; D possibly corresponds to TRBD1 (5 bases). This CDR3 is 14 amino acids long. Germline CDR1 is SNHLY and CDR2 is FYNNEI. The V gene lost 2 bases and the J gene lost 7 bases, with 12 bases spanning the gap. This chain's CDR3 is CASSEIQGIQPQHF. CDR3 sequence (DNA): TGTGCCAGCAGTGAAATCCAGGGTATACAGCCCCAGCATTTT.

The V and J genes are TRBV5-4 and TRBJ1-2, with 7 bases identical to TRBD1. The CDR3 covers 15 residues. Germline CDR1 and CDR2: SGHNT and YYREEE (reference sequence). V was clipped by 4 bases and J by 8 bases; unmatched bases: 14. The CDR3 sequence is CASSGGKGATPGYTF. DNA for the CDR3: TGTGCCAGCAGCGGGGGGAAGGGGGCTACACCAGGCTACACCTTC.

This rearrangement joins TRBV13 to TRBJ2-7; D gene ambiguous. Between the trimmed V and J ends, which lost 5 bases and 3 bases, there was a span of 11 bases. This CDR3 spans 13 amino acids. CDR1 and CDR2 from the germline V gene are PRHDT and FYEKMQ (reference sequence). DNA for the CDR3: TGTGCCAGCAGCCCCGGAGTCCACTACGAGCAGTACTTC. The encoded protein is CASSPGVHYEQYF.

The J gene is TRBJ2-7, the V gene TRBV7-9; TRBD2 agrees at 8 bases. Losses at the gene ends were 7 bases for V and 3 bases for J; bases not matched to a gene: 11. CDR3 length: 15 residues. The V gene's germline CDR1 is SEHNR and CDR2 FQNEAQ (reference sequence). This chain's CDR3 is CASTPGGRGHYEQYF. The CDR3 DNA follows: TGTGCCAGCACCCCGGGGGGGCGGGGACACTACGAGCAGTACTTC.

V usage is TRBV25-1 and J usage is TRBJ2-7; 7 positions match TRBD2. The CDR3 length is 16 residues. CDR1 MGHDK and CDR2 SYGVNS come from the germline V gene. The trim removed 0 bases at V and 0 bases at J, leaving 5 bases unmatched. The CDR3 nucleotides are TGTGCCAGCAGTGAATATACCGGGAGGAGCTCCTACGAGCAGTACTTC. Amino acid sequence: CASSEYTGRSSYEQYF.

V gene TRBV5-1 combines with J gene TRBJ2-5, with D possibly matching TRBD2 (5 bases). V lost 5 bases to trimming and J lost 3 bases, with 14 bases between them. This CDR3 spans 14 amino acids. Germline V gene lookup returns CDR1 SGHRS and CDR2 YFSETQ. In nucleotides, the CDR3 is TGCGCCAGCAGTTTCTCGGGAAACGAAGAGACCCAGTACTTC. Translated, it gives CASSFSGNEETQYF.

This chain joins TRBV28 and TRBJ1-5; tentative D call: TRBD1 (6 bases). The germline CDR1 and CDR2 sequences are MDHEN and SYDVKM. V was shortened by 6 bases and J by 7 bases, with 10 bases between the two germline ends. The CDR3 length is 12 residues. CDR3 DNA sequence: TGTGCCAGCAGGACAGGTAGACAGCCCCAGCATTTT. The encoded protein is CASRTGRQPQHF.

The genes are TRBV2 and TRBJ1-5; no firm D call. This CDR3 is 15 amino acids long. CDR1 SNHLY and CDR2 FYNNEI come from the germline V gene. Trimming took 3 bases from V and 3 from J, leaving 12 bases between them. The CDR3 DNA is TGTGCCAGCAGTGATTCTGCGATCCTCAATCAGCCCCAGCATTTT. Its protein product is CASSDSAILNQPQHF.